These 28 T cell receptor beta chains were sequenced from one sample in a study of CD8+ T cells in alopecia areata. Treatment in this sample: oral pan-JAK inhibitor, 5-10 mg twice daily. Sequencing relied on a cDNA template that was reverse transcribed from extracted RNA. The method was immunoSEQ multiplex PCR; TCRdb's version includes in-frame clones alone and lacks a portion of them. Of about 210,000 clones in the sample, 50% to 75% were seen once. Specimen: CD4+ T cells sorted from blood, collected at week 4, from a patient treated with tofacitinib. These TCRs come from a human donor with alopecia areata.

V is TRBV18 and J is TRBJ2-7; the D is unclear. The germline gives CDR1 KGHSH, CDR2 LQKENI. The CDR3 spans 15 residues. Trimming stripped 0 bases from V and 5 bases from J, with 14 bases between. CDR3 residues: CASSPPSLSQNEQYF. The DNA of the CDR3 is TGTGCCAGCTCACCACCATCCCTATCACAGAACGAGCAGTACTTC. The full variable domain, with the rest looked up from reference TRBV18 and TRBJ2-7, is NAGVMQNPRHLVRRRGQEARLRCSPMKGHSHVYWYRQLPEEGLKFMVYLQKENIIDESGMPKERFSAEFPKEGPSILRIQQVVRGDSAAYFCASSPPSLSQNEQYFGPGTRLTVT.

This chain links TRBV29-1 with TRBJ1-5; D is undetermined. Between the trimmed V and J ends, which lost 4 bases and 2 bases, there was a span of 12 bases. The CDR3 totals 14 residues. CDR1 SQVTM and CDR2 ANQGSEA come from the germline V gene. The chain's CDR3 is CSVGSQTGNQPQHF. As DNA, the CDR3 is TGCAGCGTTGGGAGCCAGACCGGCAATCAGCCCCAGCATTTT. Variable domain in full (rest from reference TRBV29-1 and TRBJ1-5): SAVISQKPSRDICQRGTSLTIQCQVDSQVTMMFWYRQQPGQSLTLIATANQGSEATYESGFVIDKFPISRPNLTFSTLTVSNMSPEDSSIYLCSVGSQTGNQPQHFGDGTRLSIL.

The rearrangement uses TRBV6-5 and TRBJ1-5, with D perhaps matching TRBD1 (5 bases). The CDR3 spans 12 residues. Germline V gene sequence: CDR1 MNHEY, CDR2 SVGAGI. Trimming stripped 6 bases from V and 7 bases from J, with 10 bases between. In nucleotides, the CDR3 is TGTGCCAGCAGCAGGGCAGGACAGCCCCAGCATTTT. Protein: CASSRAGQPQHF.

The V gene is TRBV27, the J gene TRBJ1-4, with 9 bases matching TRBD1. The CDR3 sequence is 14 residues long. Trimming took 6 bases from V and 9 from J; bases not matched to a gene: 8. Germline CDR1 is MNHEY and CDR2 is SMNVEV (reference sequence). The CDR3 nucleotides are TGTGCCAGCAGCCAGGGACAGGGTCAGCAAAAACTGTTTTTT. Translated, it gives CASSQGQGQQKLFF.

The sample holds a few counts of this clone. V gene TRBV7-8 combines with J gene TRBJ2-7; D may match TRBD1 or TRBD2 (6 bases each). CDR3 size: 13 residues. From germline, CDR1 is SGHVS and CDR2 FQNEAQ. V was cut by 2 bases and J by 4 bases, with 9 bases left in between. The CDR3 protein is CASSLRGAYEQYF. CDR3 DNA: TGTGCCAGCAGCTTAAGGGGGGCTTACGAGCAGTACTTC.

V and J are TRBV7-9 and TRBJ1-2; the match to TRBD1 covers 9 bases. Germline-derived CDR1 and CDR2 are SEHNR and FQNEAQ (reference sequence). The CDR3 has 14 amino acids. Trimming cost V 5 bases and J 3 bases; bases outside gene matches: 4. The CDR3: CASSRTGVDYGYTF. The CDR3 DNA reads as TGTGCCAGCAGCCGGACAGGGGTTGACTATGGCTACACCTTC.

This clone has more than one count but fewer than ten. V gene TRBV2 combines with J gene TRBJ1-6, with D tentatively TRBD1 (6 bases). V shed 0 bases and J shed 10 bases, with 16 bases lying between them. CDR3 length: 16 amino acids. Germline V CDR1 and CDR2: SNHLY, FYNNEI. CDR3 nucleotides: TGTGCCAGCAGTGAAGCGCCAGGGGAGGTCGGCTCACCCCTCCACTTT. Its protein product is CASSEAPGEVGSPLHF.

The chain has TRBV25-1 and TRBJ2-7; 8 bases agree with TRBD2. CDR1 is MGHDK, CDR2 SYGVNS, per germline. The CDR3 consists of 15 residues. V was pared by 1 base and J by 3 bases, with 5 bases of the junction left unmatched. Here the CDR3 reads CASSESRAGDYEQYF. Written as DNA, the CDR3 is TGTGCCAGCAGTGAATCAAGAGCGGGGGACTACGAGCAGTACTTC.

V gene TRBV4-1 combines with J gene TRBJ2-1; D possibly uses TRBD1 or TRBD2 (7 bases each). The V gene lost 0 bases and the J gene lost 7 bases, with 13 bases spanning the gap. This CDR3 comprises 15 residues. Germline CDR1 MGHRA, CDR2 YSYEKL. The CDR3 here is CASSQDQGGANEQFF. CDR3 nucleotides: TGCGCCAGCAGCCAAGATCAGGGGGGGGCGAATGAGCAGTTCTTC.

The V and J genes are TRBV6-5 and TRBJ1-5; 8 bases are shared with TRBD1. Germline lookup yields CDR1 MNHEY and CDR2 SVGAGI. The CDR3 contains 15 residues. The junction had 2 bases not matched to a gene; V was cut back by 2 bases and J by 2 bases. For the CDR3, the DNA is TGTGCCAGCAGTTACGCAGGGGGCGGCAATCAGCCCCAGCATTTT. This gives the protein CASSYAGGGNQPQHF.

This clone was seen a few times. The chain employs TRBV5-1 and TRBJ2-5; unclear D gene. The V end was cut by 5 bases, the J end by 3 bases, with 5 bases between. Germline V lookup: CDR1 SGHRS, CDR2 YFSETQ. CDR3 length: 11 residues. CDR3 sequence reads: CASRQEETQYF. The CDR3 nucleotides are TGCGCCAGCAGACAAGAAGAGACCCAGTACTTC.

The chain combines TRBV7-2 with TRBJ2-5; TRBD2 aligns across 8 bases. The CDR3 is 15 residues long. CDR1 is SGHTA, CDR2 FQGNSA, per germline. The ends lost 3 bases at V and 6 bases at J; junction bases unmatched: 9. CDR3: CASSLVAGPGQTQYF. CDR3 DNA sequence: TGTGCCAGCAGCTTGGTAGCGGGGCCCGGACAGACCCAGTACTTC.

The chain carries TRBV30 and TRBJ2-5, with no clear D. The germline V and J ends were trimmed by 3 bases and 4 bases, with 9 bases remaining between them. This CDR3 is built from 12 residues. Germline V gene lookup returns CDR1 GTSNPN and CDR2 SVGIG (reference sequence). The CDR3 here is CAWSLLGETQYF. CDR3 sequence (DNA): TGTGCCTGGAGCCTCTTAGGAGAGACCCAGTACTTC.

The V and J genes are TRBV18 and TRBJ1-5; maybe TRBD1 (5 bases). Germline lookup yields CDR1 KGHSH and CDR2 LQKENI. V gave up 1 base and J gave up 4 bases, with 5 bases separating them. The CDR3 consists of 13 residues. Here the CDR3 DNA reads TGTGCCAGCTCACCACAGGGGAATCAGCCCCAGCATTTT. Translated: CASSPQGNQPQHF. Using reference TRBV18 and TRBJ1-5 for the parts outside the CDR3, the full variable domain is NAGVMQNPRHLVRRRGQEARLRCSPMKGHSHVYWYRQLPEEGLKFMVYLQKENIIDESGMPKERFSAEFPKEGPSILRIQQVVRGDSAAYFCASSPQGNQPQHFGDGTRLSIL.

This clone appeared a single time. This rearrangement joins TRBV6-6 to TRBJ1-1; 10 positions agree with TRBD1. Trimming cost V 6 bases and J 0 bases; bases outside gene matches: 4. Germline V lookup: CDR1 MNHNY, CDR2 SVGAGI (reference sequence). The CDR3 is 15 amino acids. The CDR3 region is CASSSGQGVNTEAFF. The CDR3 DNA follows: TGTGCCAGCAGCTCTGGACAGGGGGTGAACACTGAAGCTTTCTTT.

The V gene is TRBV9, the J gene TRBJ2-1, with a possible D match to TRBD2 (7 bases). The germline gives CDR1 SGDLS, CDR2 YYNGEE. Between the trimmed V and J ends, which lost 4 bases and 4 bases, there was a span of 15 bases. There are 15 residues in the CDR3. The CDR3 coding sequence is TGTGCCAGCAGCCCTCTAGGGGGGGCTTACAATGAGCAGTTCTTC. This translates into CASSPLGGAYNEQFF.

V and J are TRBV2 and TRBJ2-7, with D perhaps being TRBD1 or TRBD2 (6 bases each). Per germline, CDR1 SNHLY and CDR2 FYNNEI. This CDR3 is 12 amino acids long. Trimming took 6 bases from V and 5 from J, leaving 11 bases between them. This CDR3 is CASSEGGHEQYF. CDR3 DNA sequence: TGTGCCAGCAGCGAGGGGGGCCACGAGCAGTACTTC.

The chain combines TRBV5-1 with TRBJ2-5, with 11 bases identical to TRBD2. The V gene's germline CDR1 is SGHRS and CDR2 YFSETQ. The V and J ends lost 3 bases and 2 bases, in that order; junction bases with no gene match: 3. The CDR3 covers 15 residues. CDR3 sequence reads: CASSSGTSGQETQYF. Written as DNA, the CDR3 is TGCGCCAGCAGCTCAGGGACTAGCGGACAAGAGACCCAGTACTTC.

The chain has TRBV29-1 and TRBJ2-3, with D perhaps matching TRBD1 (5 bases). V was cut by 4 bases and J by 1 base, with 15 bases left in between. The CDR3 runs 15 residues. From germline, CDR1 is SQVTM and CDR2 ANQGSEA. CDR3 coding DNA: TGCAGCGTTGCCAGGAGACAGACGGGCACAGATACGCAGTATTTT. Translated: CSVARRQTGTDTQYF.

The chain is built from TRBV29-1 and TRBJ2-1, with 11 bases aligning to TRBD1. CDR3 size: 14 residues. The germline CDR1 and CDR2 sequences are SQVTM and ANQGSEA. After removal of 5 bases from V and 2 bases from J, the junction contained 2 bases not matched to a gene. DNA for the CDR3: TGCAGCGTTCCGGGACAGGGGGCCTACAATGAGCAGTTCTTC. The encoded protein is CSVPGQGAYNEQFF.

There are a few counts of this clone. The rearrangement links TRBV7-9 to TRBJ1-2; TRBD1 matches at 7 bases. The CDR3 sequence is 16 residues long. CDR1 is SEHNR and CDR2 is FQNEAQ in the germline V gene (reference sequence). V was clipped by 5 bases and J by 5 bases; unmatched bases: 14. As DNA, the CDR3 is TGTGCCAGCAGCGGGCCTGGGACAGTCCTGATATATGGCTACACCTTC. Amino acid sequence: CASSGPGTVLIYGYTF.

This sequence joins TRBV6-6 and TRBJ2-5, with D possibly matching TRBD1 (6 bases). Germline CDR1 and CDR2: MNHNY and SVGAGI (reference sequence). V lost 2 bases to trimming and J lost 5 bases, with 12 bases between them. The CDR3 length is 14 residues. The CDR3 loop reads CASSYPTGWETQYF. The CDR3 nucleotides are TGTGCCAGCAGTTACCCCACAGGGTGGGAGACCCAGTACTTC.

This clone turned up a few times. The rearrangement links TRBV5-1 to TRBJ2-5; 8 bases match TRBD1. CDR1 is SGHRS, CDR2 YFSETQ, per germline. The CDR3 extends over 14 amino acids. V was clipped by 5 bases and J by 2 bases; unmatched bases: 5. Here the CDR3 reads CASRSGTGQETQYF. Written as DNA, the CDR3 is TGCGCCAGCAGATCCGGGACAGGTCAAGAGACCCAGTACTTC.

CDR3 region: CASSAEDYGYTF. The CDR3, as DNA: TGTGCCAGCAGTGCAGAAGACTATGGCTACACCTTC. The V gene is TRBV11-2, the J gene TRBJ1-2; D remains ambiguous. Trimming took off 6 bases at V and 3 bases at J, with 8 bases between the two ends. The germline gives CDR1 SGHAT, CDR2 FQNNGV. The CDR3 is 12 amino acids.

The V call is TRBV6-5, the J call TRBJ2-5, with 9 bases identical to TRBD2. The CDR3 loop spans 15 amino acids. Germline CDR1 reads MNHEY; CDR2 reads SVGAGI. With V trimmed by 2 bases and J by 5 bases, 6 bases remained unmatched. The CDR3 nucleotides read TGTGCCAGCAGTTACGGGGCTAGCGGGGTTGAGACCCAGTACTTC. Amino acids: CASSYGASGVETQYF.

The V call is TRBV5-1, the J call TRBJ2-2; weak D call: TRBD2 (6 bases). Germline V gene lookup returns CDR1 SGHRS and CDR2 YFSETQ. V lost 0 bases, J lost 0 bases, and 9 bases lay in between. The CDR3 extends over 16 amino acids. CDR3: CASSLVGGANTGELFF. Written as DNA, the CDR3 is TGCGCCAGCAGCTTGGTCGGGGGAGCGAACACCGGGGAGCTGTTTTTT.

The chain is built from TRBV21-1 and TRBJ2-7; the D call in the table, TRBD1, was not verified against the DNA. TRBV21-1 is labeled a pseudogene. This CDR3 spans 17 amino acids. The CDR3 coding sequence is TGTGCCAGCAGCAATGCCGGGACACACCAGAGCTCCTACGAGCAGTACTTC. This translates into CASSNAGTHQSSYEQYF.

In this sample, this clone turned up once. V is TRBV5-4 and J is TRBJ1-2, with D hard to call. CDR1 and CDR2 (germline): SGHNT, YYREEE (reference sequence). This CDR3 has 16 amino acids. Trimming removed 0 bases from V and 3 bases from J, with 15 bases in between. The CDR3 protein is CASSLEATSRHYGYTF. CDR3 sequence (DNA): TGTGCCAGCAGCTTGGAGGCAACCTCCCGCCACTATGGCTACACCTTC.